A selection of T cell receptor beta chains follows, all from one sample in a study of type 1 and type 2 diabetes patients. TCRdb reprocessed the multiplex PCR reads with MiXCR, giving one entry per CDR3 protein. The sample yields more than 250,000 distinct CDR3 sequences, roughly 48% seen once. The sequenced sample was peripheral blood mononuclear cells (PBMCs). These receptors were taken from a man between 18 and 35 years old with type 2 diabetes. CDR3s include the opening cysteine and the closing phenylalanine or tryptophan. A D gene is named only where the DNA matches it firmly. Rows may omit the clone size; those that give it use once, few, many or a size class.

j_call	d_call	clone_size	v_call	cdr3_nt	cdr3_aa
TRBJ1-2	NA	NA	TRBV28	TGTGCCAGCAGTCCGGACGGTGTTCATGGCTACACCTTC	CASSPDGVHGYTF
TRBJ2-5	NA	NA	TRBV7-6	TGTGCCAGCAGCTTATTGGTGGGGGCCCAGGGGAGGGGAGAGACCCAGTACTTC	CASSLLVGAQGRGETQYF
TRBJ2-7	NA	many	TRBV14	TGTGCCAGCAGCCAAGTCCCCTACGAGCAGTACTTC	CASSQVPYEQYF
TRBJ2-7	TRBD2	NA	TRBV20-1	TGCAGTGCCCCGTTCAGCGGAGGGAGGGCCAAGGGATACGAGCAGTACTTC	CSAPFSGGRAKGYEQYF
TRBJ2-2	NA	few	TRBV29-1	TGCAGCGTTGAAGAGGCGGGGGCCGAAACCGGGGAGCTGTTTTTT	CSVEEAGAETGELFF
TRBJ2-7	TRBD1	many	TRBV2	TGTGCCAGCAGTGCCGGGACAGCTTCCTACGAGCAGTACTTC	CASSAGTASYEQYF
TRBJ1-1	NA	few	TRBV7-3	TGTGCCAGCAGTTCCCAAGACCGGTACACTGAAGCTTTCTTT	CASSSQDRYTEAFF
TRBJ1-1	NA	NA	TRBV4-1	TGCGCCAGCAGCCAAGCTCACCGGAGGGACACTGAAGCTTTCTTT	CASSQAHRRDTEAFF
TRBJ1-1	NA	NA	TRBV7-9	TGTGCCAGCAGCTTAATCGGTGGCGGGGTACGGATCACTGAAGCTTTCTTT	CASSLIGGGVRITEAFF
TRBJ2-1	NA	NA	TRBV30	TGTGCCCTAGGAAGTTGGATCAACAATGAGCAGTTCTTC	CALGSWINNEQFF
TRBJ2-5	NA	few	TRBV28	TGTGCCAGCAGCCCGACTAGCCAAGAGACCCAGTACTTC	CASSPTSQETQYF
TRBJ1-2	TRBD1	many	TRBV19	TGTGCCAGTAGTCCGTGGACAGGGGGCGCGGTAGGGTTGTACACCTTC	CASSPWTGGAVGLYTF
TRBJ1-5	TRBD1	few	TRBV19	TGTGCCAGTAGTCCCTACGACAGGGTAAATCAGCCCCAGCATTTT	CASSPYDRVNQPQHF
TRBJ1-6	NA	few	TRBV12-3/TRBV12-4	TGTGCCAGCAGTTTAGAGGGTGACAGGCCAAATTCACCCCTCCACTTT	CASSLEGDRPNSPLHF
TRBJ2-2	TRBD1	few	TRBV10-3	TGTGCCACCTCCCGGGACAGGGGGCAAACCGGGGAGCTGTTTTTT	CATSRDRGQTGELFF
TRBJ2-7	NA	NA	TRBV7-6	TGTGCCAGCAGCAAGAATCAGGGGTCCTACGAGCAGTACTTC	CASSKNQGSYEQYF
TRBJ2-7	TRBD2	few	TRBV7-3	TGTGCCAGTAGTATTTCGGGACTAAGGCCCACGGAGCAGTACTTC	CASSISGLRPTEQYF
TRBJ1-1	NA	NA	TRBV5-8	TGTGCCAGCAGCTTGGCATACATCACTGAAGCTTTCTTT	CASSLAYITEAFF
TRBJ2-7	TRBD2	NA	TRBV29-1	TGCAGCGTTGAAACTAGCGGGAGATCGGGAGAGCAGTACTTC	CSVETSGRSGEQYF
TRBJ2-5	TRBD2	NA	TRBV20-1	TGCAGTGCCGGGTCGGGGGGGACCCAGTACTTC	CSAGSGGTQYF
TRBJ1-1	NA	many	TRBV19	TGTGCCACCGTGGGGCAGGGAGGCACTGAAGCTTTCTTT	CATVGQGGTEAFF
TRBJ2-3	TRBD2	few	TRBV7-2	TGTGCCAGCAGCTTCCGGCCTAGCGGGGGGGTGGATACGCAGTATTTT	CASSFRPSGGVDTQYF
TRBJ1-1	NA	NA	TRBV19	TGTGCCAGTAGTCCCAGGGACCACACTGAAGCTTTCTTT	CASSPRDHTEAFF
TRBJ2-2	NA	NA	TRBV30	TGTGCCTGGAGTGGCGGGGACTCGAACACCGGGGAGCTGGAGCTGTTTTTT	CAWSGGDSNTGELELFF
TRBJ1-1	NA	NA	TRBV7-2	TGTGCCAGCAGCTTAAGGGTTTTGTTCACTGAAGCTTTCTTT	CASSLRVLFTEAFF
TRBJ2-6	NA	many	TRBV3-1	TGTGCCAGCAGCCAAGTAGACCCCTTAAGCTCTGGGGCCAACGTCCTGACTTTC	CASSQVDPLSSGANVLTF
TRBJ1-6	NA	NA	TRBV4-3	TGCGCCAGCACCCCTGATAGGAGCAATTCACCCCTCCACTTT	CASTPDRSNSPLHF
TRBJ2-5	NA	NA	TRBV7-6	TGTGCCAGCAGCTTCGCGGACCAAGAGACCCAGTACTTC	CASSFADQETQYF
TRBJ2-7	NA	NA	TRBV6-5	TGTGCCAGCAGTTCACCCCTTATGAGGGGAAGTTACGAGCAGTACTTC	CASSSPLMRGSYEQYF
TRBJ1-2	TRBD1	few	TRBV4-1	TGCGCCAGCAGCCAAGGACAGGGGTGGGGCTACACCTTC	CASSQGQGWGYTF
TRBJ2-5	NA	NA	TRBV14	TGTGCCAGCAGCCACACTAACCAAGAGACCCAGTACTTC	CASSHTNQETQYF
TRBJ1-5	NA	few	TRBV10-3	TGTGCCATCAGTGACGGAGACAGTCTACAGCCCCAGCATTTT	CAISDGDSLQPQHF
TRBJ2-1	TRBD2	NA	TRBV18	TGTGCCAGCTCAAGCGTAGCGGGGGAAGCTGAGCAGTTCTTC	CASSSVAGEAEQFF
TRBJ2-7	TRBD1	NA	TRBV7-6	TGTGCCAGCAGCTTAGGGGACAGTGGATCCTACGAGCAGTACTTC	CASSLGDSGSYEQYF
TRBJ1-2	NA	few	TRBV12-3/TRBV12-4	TGTGCCAGCAGTTTTCTCCACGCGACAGGAAACTATGGCTACACCTTC	CASSFLHATGNYGYTF
TRBJ1-2	TRBD1	NA	TRBV27	TGTGCCAGCACCTTATATGGACAGGGAGGCTACACCTTC	CASTLYGQGGYTF
TRBJ2-3	NA	NA	TRBV27	TGTGCCAGCAGTCCTCAAACTACGACGGCAGATACGCAGTGTTTT	CASSPQTTTADTQCF
TRBJ2-1	NA	few	TRBV24-1	TGTGCCACCAGTGATTTATGGTCGGCAGAGCAGTTCTTC	CATSDLWSAEQFF
TRBJ2-7	TRBD1	NA	TRBV19	TGTGCCAGTAGTATGGTTAAGGGACAGGGGGCTGTCTACGAGCAGTACTTC	CASSMVKGQGAVYEQYF
TRBJ2-3	NA	NA	TRBV7-2	TGTGCCAGCAGCTTAGGGTCTGGAGATACGCAGTATTTT	CASSLGSGDTQYF
TRBJ1-5	NA	few	TRBV12-3/TRBV12-4	TGTGCCAGCAGTCCGGATAGACAGCCCCAGCATTTT	CASSPDRQPQHF
TRBJ2-7	NA	NA	TRBV7-3	TGTGCCAGCAGTTGGAACCGGGACACCTACGAGCAGTACTTC	CASSWNRDTYEQYF
TRBJ1-2	NA	few	TRBV6-5	TGTGCCAGCAGTTACTCTTCCACCTATGGCTACACCTTC	CASSYSSTYGYTF
TRBJ2-5	TRBD1	NA	TRBV7-2	TGTGCCAGCAGCCAAGATCCTGTGAGGACAGGGGGGGAGACCCAGTACTTC	CASSQDPVRTGGETQYF
TRBJ1-2	NA	few	TRBV19	TGTGCCAGTAGTCACCCAGGGTTAGCTAACTATGGCTACACCTTC	CASSHPGLANYGYTF
TRBJ1-1	NA	NA	TRBV6-6	TGTGCCAGCATAAGGACAGAGGACACTGAAGCTTTCTTT	CASIRTEDTEAFF
TRBJ2-5	NA	NA	TRBV7-8	TGTGCCAGCAGCTTATCAGGATCAGAGACCCAGTACTTC	CASSLSGSETQYF
TRBJ2-7	TRBD1	NA	TRBV29-1	TGCAGCGCAGGACCGACAGGGGAAGCCTACGAGCAGTACTTC	CSAGPTGEAYEQYF
TRBJ2-2	TRBD2	once	TRBV2	TGTGCCAGTAGGCCGGGACTAGCGGTAGGGGCCGGGGAGCTGTTTTTT	CASRPGLAVGAGELFF
TRBJ1-1	TRBD1	NA	TRBV9	TGTGCCAGCAGCGAGGGGGACAGCATGAACACTGAAGCTTTCTTT	CASSEGDSMNTEAFF
TRBJ2-7	NA	NA	TRBV27	TGTGCCAGCAGATCCAAGCGGGTCAATACCTACGAGCAGTACTTC	CASRSKRVNTYEQYF
TRBJ1-1	TRBD1	few	TRBV10-2	TGCGCCAGCACAGCGGACAGGGGATACACTGAAGCTTTCTTT	CASTADRGYTEAFF
TRBJ2-1	TRBD2	NA	TRBV5-5	TGTGCCAGCAGCTCAGCGGGAGCTAATGAGCAGTTCTTC	CASSSAGANEQFF
TRBJ2-2	NA	few	TRBV19	TGTGCCAGTAGGGACCCCAACACCGGGGAGCTGTTTTTT	CASRDPNTGELFF
TRBJ1-2	TRBD1	few	TRBV5-1	TGCGCCAGCAGCTTGGCCCCGGGACAGCTGACTAACTATGGCTACACCTTC	CASSLAPGQLTNYGYTF